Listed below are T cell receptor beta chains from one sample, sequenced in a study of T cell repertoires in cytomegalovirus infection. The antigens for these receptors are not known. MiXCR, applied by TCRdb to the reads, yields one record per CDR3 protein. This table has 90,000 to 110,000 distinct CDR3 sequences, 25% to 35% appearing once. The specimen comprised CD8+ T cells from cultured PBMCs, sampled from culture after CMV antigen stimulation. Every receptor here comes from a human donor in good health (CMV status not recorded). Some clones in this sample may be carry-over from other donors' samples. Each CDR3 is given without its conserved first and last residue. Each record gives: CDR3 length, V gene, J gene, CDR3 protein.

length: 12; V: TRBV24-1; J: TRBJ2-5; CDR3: ATSREAGLETQY
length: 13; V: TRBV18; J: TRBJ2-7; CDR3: ASSGWDRGMYEQY
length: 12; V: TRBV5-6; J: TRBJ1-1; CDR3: ASSLAGAGTEAF
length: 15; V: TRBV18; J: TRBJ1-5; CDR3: ASSPFGFSGSNQPQH
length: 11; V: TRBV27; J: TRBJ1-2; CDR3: ASSLTENYGYT
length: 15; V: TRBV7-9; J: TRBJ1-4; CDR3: ASSLSWAGSTNEKLF
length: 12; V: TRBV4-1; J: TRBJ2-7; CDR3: ASSQGGGAYEQY
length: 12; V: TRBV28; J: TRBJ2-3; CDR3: ASSLGLALDTQY
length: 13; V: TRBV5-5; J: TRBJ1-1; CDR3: ASSPPGWVEAEAF
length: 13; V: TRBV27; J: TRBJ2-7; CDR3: ASRWSGTGGYEQY
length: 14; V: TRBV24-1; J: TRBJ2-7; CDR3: ATTPCGGCRGDEQY
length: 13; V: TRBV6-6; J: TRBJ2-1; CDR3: ASSYSRSGMDEQF
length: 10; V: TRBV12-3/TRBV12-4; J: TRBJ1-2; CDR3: ASSPGLAGYT
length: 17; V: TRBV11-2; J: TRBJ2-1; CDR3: ASSGFGLAIGSSYNEQF
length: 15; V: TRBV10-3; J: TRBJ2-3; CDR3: AIKGVASGDQLNTQY